The present T cell receptor beta chain was sequenced within a study of tumor-infiltrating lymphocytes in primary liver carcinoma. Overall study: Patients were men and women aged 30 to 69 years. Staged T1-T3 N0M0, the tumors had sizes that ranged from roughly 4.2 to 11 cm across.

A word on this clonotype: In this CDR3 the conserved last residue, phenylalanine or tryptophan, is missing, so a read error is likely.

Bulk tissue was left unsorted, and RNA and DNA were co-extracted from about 20-30 mg of it. There were only treatment-naive patients, all with chronic HBV infection. In germline, CDR1 is MNHEY, CDR2 SVGAGI. This CDR3 has 15 residues. J was trimmed by 4 bases and V by 4 bases; bases with no gene match: 7. Reverse transcription of about 500 ng total RNA with a constant-region primer produced TCR beta cDNA. Amplification in three nested multiplex PCR rounds with slightly modified ARM-PCR gave rise to TCR beta libraries. A C-beta reverse primer and TRBV1-TRBV30 forward primers served in each of the first two PCR rounds, at 10 cycles apiece. MiXCR, applied by TCRdb to the multiplex PCR reads, yields one record per CDR3 protein. The data contain roughly 70,000 distinct CDR3 sequences, around 69% of them seen just once; the ten biggest clones take up around 44%.

The sample consisted of liver tumor tissue from sampling region 4. The sample's subset: tumor region T4, right-lateral pole. This TCR came from a middle-aged man with primary liver carcinoma and hepatitis B virus infection. V gene TRBV6-5 combines with J gene TRBJ2-1; 7 bases map to TRBD1. CDR3 bases: TGTGCCAGCAGTTTCCTGACAGGGTCATACAATGAGCAGTTCTTA. Amino acid sequence: CASSFLTGSYNEQFL.